These 11 T cell receptor beta chains were sequenced from one sample in a study of T-cell memory formation after mild COVID-19. TCRdb analysed the 5' RACE reads with MiXCR anew, one entry per CDR3 protein. The sample consists of about 390,000 distinct CDR3 sequences, roughly 15% of them appearing once. Sequencing was done on a sample of PBMCs or a T cell subset sorted from them (not recorded which). These receptors were taken from a man younger than 30 who had mild COVID-19 (a few samples of this study predate the infection). Cell type and time point are not known.

This clonotype was counted a few times. V gene TRBV7-9 combines with J gene TRBJ2-1, with D possibly being TRBD1 (5 bases). In germline, CDR1 is SEHNR, CDR2 FQNEAQ (reference sequence). The CDR3 loop spans 13 amino acids. V lost 5 bases and J 8 bases, leaving 13 bases between the germline ends. DNA of the CDR3: TGTGCCAGCAGCGTTCAGGGTAGGGATGAGCAGTTCTTC. This sequence encodes CASSVQGRDEQFF.

The chain employs TRBV4-2 and TRBJ2-7, with D tentatively TRBD2 (5 bases). CDR1 is LGHNA and CDR2 is YNFKEQ in the germline V gene. CDR3 length: 15 amino acids. V was shortened by 2 bases and J by 2 bases, with 13 bases between the two germline ends. Here the CDR3 reads CASSQWEQVAYEQYF. The CDR3 nucleotides are TGTGCCAGCAGCCAATGGGAGCAGGTAGCCTACGAGCAGTACTTC.

This chain connects TRBV27 to TRBJ2-1; TRBD1 aligns across 9 bases. There are 14 residues in the CDR3. V trimming: 5 bases; J trimming: 4 bases; junction bases outside the gene matches: 3. Looked up from germline, CDR1 is MNHEY and CDR2 is SMNVEV (reference sequence). The CDR3 nucleotides read TGTGCCAGCAGTCCCGGGACAGGGTACAATGAGCAGTTCTTC. Translation: CASSPGTGYNEQFF.

This clonotype was seen at least ten times. The chain joins TRBV7-2 to TRBJ2-5; D call uncertain. Between the trimmed V and J ends, which lost 4 bases and 5 bases, there was a span of 5 bases. The CDR3 has 11 residues. Germline CDR1 and CDR2: SGHTA and FQGNSA. CDR3 nucleotide sequence: TGTGCCAGCAGCTCCTACGAGACCCAGTACTTC. Translation: CASSSYETQYF. Drawing the rest from reference TRBV7-2 and TRBJ2-5, the complete variable domain is GAGVSQSPSNKVTEKGKDVELRCDPISGHTALYWYRQSLGQGLEFLIYFQGNSAPDKSGLPSDRFSAERTGGSVSTLTIQRTQQEDSAVYLCASSSYETQYFGPGTRLLVL.

This clonotype appeared once. The J gene is TRBJ1-2, the V gene TRBV25-1; the D gene is possibly TRBD1 (6 bases). The CDR3 is 12 residues long. Germline V gene data show CDR1 as MGHDK and CDR2 as SYGVNS. Trimming took 4 bases from V and 7 from J, leaving 10 bases between them. As DNA, the CDR3 is TGTGCCAGCAGTGTACAGGGAGGTGGCTACACCTTC. This gives the protein CASSVQGGGYTF.

The rearrangement uses TRBV4-2 and TRBJ2-1; TRBD2 agrees at 9 bases. CDR3 length: 18 amino acids. Per germline, CDR1 LGHNA and CDR2 YNFKEQ. J gave up 8 bases and V 0 bases, and 14 bases lay outside the gene matches. The CDR3 region is CASSQDLGGGAILYEQFF. Written as DNA, the CDR3 is TGTGCCAGCAGCCAAGATCTAGGCGGGGGGGCCATTCTCTATGAGCAGTTCTTC.

The chain carries TRBV27 and TRBJ1-6, with D uncertain. Trimming left V 5 bases short and J 9 bases short, with 11 bases between. Germline V lookup: CDR1 MNHEY, CDR2 SMNVEV (reference sequence). The CDR3 contains 13 residues. The CDR3 is CASSALGSSPLHF. CDR3 nucleotides: TGTGCCAGCAGTGCCTTGGGGAGTTCACCCCTCCACTTT.

The table lists this clonotype with many counts. The chain links TRBV20-1 to TRBJ2-5, with 7 bases that match TRBD2. Germline CDR1 reads DFQATT; CDR2 reads SNEGSKA (reference sequence). This CDR3 is 11 amino acids long. V gave up 5 bases and J gave up 10 bases; unmatched junction bases: 7. The chain's CDR3 is CSAAGTTDQYF. The CDR3 DNA reads TGCAGTGCTGCCGGGACTACAGACCAGTACTTC.

V usage is TRBV7-9 and J usage is TRBJ2-5, with D uncertain. This CDR3 contains 13 residues. The germline gives CDR1 SEHNR, CDR2 FQNEAQ (reference sequence). With 5 bases removed from V and 0 bases from J, the gap between germline ends came to 7 bases. CDR3 nucleotides: TGTGCCAGCAGCAAGACAAACCAAGAGACCCAGTACTTC. Translating it yields CASSKTNQETQYF.

The chain employs TRBV19 and TRBJ1-2; D gene ambiguous. The CDR3 runs 11 residues. Germline loops: CDR1 LNHDA, CDR2 SQIVND (reference sequence). V was trimmed by 3 bases and J by 4 bases, leaving 3 bases between them. CDR3 in amino acids: CASSIVYGYTF. Written as DNA, the CDR3 is TGTGCCAGTAGTATCGTCTATGGCTACACCTTC.

In this sample, this clonotype turned up a few times. The chain carries TRBV6-6 and TRBJ2-5; D possibly corresponds to TRBD1 (6 bases). The CDR3 has 14 amino acids. Germline assignment: CDR1 MNHNY and CDR2 SVGAGI (reference sequence). Between the trimmed V and J ends, which lost 5 bases and 1 base, there was a span of 11 bases. CDR3: CASSPQGTQETQYF. The CDR3 DNA follows: TGTGCCAGCAGTCCGCAGGGGACCCAAGAGACCCAGTACTTC.